The 20 T cell receptor beta chains below all came from one sample that was sequenced in a study of blood T cells in healthy people across ages. Next came a second PCR, run for about 7 to 12 cycles, which used a sample-barcoded 5' primer along with a J-beta primer mix. TCRdb reprocessed the 5' RACE reads via MiXCR and lists one record per CDR3 protein. The sample carries hundreds of thousands of distinct CDR3 sequences, roughly 52% recorded once. The sample taken for sequencing was blood. The receptor set was obtained from a man younger than 40 in good health.

The chain employs TRBV28 and TRBJ2-1; 10 nucleotides align to TRBD1. V was pared by 5 bases and J by 3 bases, with 7 bases of the junction left unmatched. The germline V gene encodes CDR1 MDHEN and CDR2 SYDVKM. The CDR3 is 16 residues long. The CDR3 nucleotides are TGTGCCAGCAGTCAACAGACAGGGGGCCTCTACAATGAGCAGTTCTTC. Translated: CASSQQTGGLYNEQFF.

CDR3 in amino acids: CSVDRDRGSGAANEKLFF. For the CDR3, the DNA is TGCAGCGTTGACCGGGACAGGGGCTCAGGCGCGGCTAATGAAAAACTGTTTTTT. The V gene is TRBV29-1, the J gene TRBJ1-4; 10 bases are shared with TRBD1. V was clipped by 3 bases and J by 3 bases; unmatched bases: 13. CDR3 length: 18 residues. In germline, CDR1 is SQVTM, CDR2 ANQGSEA.

A few counts support this clonotype. The V and J genes are TRBV20-1 and TRBJ1-2, with TRBD1 matching 8 bases. Germline V gene sequence: CDR1 DFQATT, CDR2 SNEGSKA (reference sequence). This CDR3 is 14 amino acids long. The trim removed 4 bases at V and 5 bases at J, leaving 9 bases unmatched. The CDR3 nucleotides read TGCAGTGCTAAGGGGGACAGGCTCCTATATGGCTACACCTTC. Protein sequence: CSAKGDRLLYGYTF.

The chain recombines TRBV20-1 with TRBJ2-7; the D gene is possibly TRBD2 (5 bases). Germline values: CDR1 DFQATT, CDR2 SNEGSKA (reference sequence). V lost 3 bases, J lost 6 bases, and 12 bases lay in between. This CDR3 has 12 residues. The CDR3 nucleotides are TGCAGTGCTAGTAAAAGCGGCTTCGAGCAGTACTTC. This sequence encodes CSASKSGFEQYF.

The J gene is TRBJ1-4, the V gene TRBV7-2; D unresolved. CDR3 length equals 14 residues. Deletions cut 6 bases from V and 8 bases from J, with 16 bases between. Germline loops: CDR1 SGHTA, CDR2 FQGNSA. The DNA of the CDR3 is TGTGCCAGCAGACTAGACCCGTTCCTGGAAAAACTGTTTTTT. It specifies CASRLDPFLEKLFF. Using reference TRBV7-2 and TRBJ1-4 for the parts outside the CDR3, the full variable domain is GAGVSQSPSNKVTEKGKDVELRCDPISGHTALYWYRQSLGQGLEFLIYFQGNSAPDKSGLPSDRFSAERTGGSVSTLTIQRTQQEDSAVYLCASRLDPFLEKLFFGSGTQLSVL.

This chain links TRBV29-1 with TRBJ2-1; TRBD2 is a possible D gene (6 bases). The CDR3 totals 13 residues. The V gene's germline CDR1 is SQVTM and CDR2 ANQGSEA. V dropped 4 bases and J dropped 7 bases, with 14 bases sitting between them. CDR3 sequence (DNA): TGCAGCGTTGCCAACGCGGGGCGTAATGAGCAGTTCTTC. This translates into CSVANAGRNEQFF.

This clonotype has just a few counts. The J gene is TRBJ1-1, the V gene TRBV29-1; TRBD1 agrees at 12 bases. CDR1 is SQVTM, CDR2 ANQGSEA, per germline. CDR3 length equals 15 residues. Losses at the gene ends were 6 bases for V and 11 bases for J; bases not matched to a gene: 16. The CDR3 DNA is TGCAGCGTGCGTTCCTCGGTGGGGACAGGGGGCTCGGCTTTCTTT. Protein: CSVRSSVGTGGSAFF.

The chain links TRBV7-9 to TRBJ1-4; D is perhaps TRBD1 (5 bases). The CDR3 is 14 residues long. The V and J ends lost 0 bases and 10 bases respectively, with 12 bases between them. Per germline, CDR1 SEHNR and CDR2 FQNEAQ (reference sequence). The CDR3 nucleotides are TGTGCCAGCAGCTTAGCGCTGGGCAGGGCAAAACTGTTTTTT. Its protein product is CASSLALGRAKLFF.

The chain's CDR3 is CASSLVQGQKSYEQYF. Written as DNA, the CDR3 is TGTGCCAGCAGCTTAGTTCAGGGCCAGAAATCCTACGAGCAGTACTTC. V gene TRBV7-9 combines with J gene TRBJ2-7; a weak D match, TRBD1 (5 bases). Looked up from germline, CDR1 is SEHNR and CDR2 is FQNEAQ (reference sequence). This CDR3 contains 16 residues. Trimming removed 1 base from V and 1 base from J, with 14 bases in between.

The genes are TRBV14 and TRBJ1-1, with a weak D call TRBD1 (5 bases). V was trimmed by 3 bases and J by 3 bases, leaving 8 bases between them. CDR3 length equals 13 residues. The germline V gene encodes CDR1 SGHDN and CDR2 FVKESK. CDR3 DNA: TGTGCCAGCAGCCAGGGGGTGCACACTGAAGCTTTCTTT. Translated, it gives CASSQGVHTEAFF.

V is TRBV3-1 and J is TRBJ2-7; 9 positions agree with TRBD1. V was clipped by 3 bases and J by 6 bases; unmatched bases: 9. This CDR3 contains 15 residues. Germline V gene lookup returns CDR1 LGHDT and CDR2 YNNKEL (reference sequence). CDR3 coding DNA: TGTGCCAGCAGCCATCTCCCGGGACAGGGAAGCGAGCAGTACTTC. Its protein is CASSHLPGQGSEQYF.

The genes are TRBV9 and TRBJ2-2, with 11 bases matching TRBD2. This CDR3 contains 16 residues. Trimming at V came to 3 bases and at J to 2 bases, leaving 3 bases not matched to a gene. CDR1 is SGDLS, CDR2 YYNGEE, per germline. CDR3 sequence (DNA): TGTGCCAGCAGCGGGACTAGCGGGTCAAACACCGGGGAGCTGTTTTTT. As protein: CASSGTSGSNTGELFF.

V is TRBV12-3 or TRBV12-4 and J is TRBJ1-2, with unresolved D. V was trimmed by 6 bases and J by 6 bases, leaving 8 bases between them. The CDR3 covers 11 residues. Here the CDR3 DNA reads TGTGCCAGCAGCCTGAAGGATGGCTACACCTTC. Protein sequence: CASSLKDGYTF.

At least ten counts were recorded for this clonotype. One end of the junction does not line up with germline, which may come from a read error. The genes are TRBV27 and TRBJ1-1, with a tentative D call TRBD1 (5 bases). Per germline, CDR1 MNHEY and CDR2 SMNVEV (reference sequence). CDR3 size: 13 residues. The CDR3 nucleotides read TGCGCCAGCAGCTTCACAGGGAACACTGAAGCTTTCTTT. Translation: CASSFTGNTEAFF.

This chain joins TRBV18 and TRBJ2-1, with TRBD1 identical over 9 bases. The CDR3 is made up of 16 amino acids. V gave up 4 bases and J gave up 2 bases; unmatched junction bases: 6. Germline loops: CDR1 KGHSH, CDR2 LQKENI. CDR3 in amino acids: CASSRTGTGTYNEQFF. DNA of the CDR3: TGTGCCAGCTCACGAACCGGGACAGGGACCTACAATGAGCAGTTCTTC. Filled out from reference TRBV18 and TRBJ2-1, the complete variable domain reads NAGVMQNPRHLVRRRGQEARLRCSPMKGHSHVYWYRQLPEEGLKFMVYLQKENIIDESGMPKERFSAEFPKEGPSILRIQQVVRGDSAAYFCASSRTGTGTYNEQFFGPGTRLTVL.

This clonotype has just a few counts. The V and J genes are TRBV20-1 and TRBJ1-2; 11 nucleotides match TRBD1. There are 13 residues in the CDR3. Per germline, CDR1 DFQATT and CDR2 SNEGSKA (reference sequence). V lost 6 bases and J lost 6; bases outside the gene matches: 6. The CDR3, as DNA: TGCAGTGCCCGGGACAGGGGGGGCGATGGCTACACCTTC. Translated, it gives CSARDRGGDGYTF.

This clonotype has just a few counts. The chain has TRBV6-2 or TRBV6-3 and TRBJ2-1; either TRBD1 or TRBD2 may supply D (7 bases each). V was clipped by 8 bases and J by 0 bases, with 17 bases between them. Germline CDR1 is MNHEY and CDR2 is SVGEGT. The length of the CDR3 is 16 residues. Here the CDR3 reads CASSPGGASSYNEQFF. CDR3 in DNA: TGTGCCAGCTCCCCAGGGGGGGCGAGCTCCTACAATGAGCAGTTCTTC.

For the CDR3, the DNA is TGCAGTGCTAGACCGGAGAGGGGGGGCTCCTACGAGCAGTACTTC. Translated: CSARPERGGSYEQYF. This chain links TRBV20-1 with TRBJ2-7, with D tentatively TRBD2 (7 bases). From germline, CDR1 is DFQATT and CDR2 SNEGSKA (reference sequence). The CDR3 runs 15 residues. The germline V and J ends were trimmed by 2 bases and 0 bases, with 14 bases remaining between them.

As regards this clonotype: At one boundary the junction diverges from the germline segment, which might be a read error. This chain connects TRBV18 to TRBJ1-5, with a weak D call TRBD1 (6 bases). Germline V gene data show CDR1 as KGHSH and CDR2 as LQKENI. This CDR3 spans 13 amino acids. The CDR3 DNA reads TGTGCCAGCGCACCTGGACAGAATCAGCCCCAGCATTTT. Amino acids: CASAPGQNQPQHF.

This clonotype appeared a few times. The rearrangement joins TRBV20-1 to TRBJ2-1; D is tentatively TRBD1 or TRBD2 (5 bases each). With 2 bases removed from V and 8 bases from J, the gap between germline ends came to 25 bases. Looked up from germline, CDR1 is DFQATT and CDR2 is SNEGSKA (reference sequence). This CDR3 is built from 17 residues. The CDR3 protein is CSARRNKGTLLGDEQFF. The CDR3 bases are TGCAGTGCTAGACGAAACAAGGGGACCCTACTTGGGGATGAGCAGTTCTTC.